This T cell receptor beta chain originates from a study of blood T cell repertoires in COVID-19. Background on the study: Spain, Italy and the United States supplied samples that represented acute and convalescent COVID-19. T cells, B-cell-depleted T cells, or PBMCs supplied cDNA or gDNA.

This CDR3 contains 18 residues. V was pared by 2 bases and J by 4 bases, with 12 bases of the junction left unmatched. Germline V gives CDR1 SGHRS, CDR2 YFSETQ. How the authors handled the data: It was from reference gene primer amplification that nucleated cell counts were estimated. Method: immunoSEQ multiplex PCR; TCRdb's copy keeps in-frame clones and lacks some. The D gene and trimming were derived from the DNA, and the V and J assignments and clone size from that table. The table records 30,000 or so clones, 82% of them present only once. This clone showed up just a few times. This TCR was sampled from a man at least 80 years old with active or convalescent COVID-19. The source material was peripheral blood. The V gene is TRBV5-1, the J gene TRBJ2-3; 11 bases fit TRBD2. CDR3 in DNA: TGCGCCAGCAGCTTTCGGCTAGTAGCGGGAGGGATGGCAGATACGCAGTATTTT. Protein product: CASSFRLVAGGMADTQYF.